The T cell receptor (beta chain) described here comes from a study of blood T cell repertoires in COVID-19. The CDR3 runs to 16 residues. The germline V gene encodes CDR1 SGDLS and CDR2 YYNGEE. V shed 3 bases, J shed 7 bases, and the junction held 8 bases outside the gene matches. The method was immunoSEQ multiplex PCR; TCRdb's version includes in-frame clones alone and lacks a portion of them. Counted here are a few hundred thousand clones, around nine tenths occurring once; the ten biggest clones make up 5% to 6%. The chain carries TRBV9 and TRBJ1-6; 9 bases match TRBD1. Material: PBMCs or T cells enriched from blood (not recorded which). The receptor was isolated from a man aged 30 to 39 who had recovered from COVID-19. CDR3: CASSGNRGLGNSPLHF. The CDR3 nucleotides are TGTGCCAGCAGCGGTAACAGGGGGCTTGGCAATTCACCCCTCCACTTT.